This T cell receptor beta chain was retrieved from a study of blood T cells in healthy people across ages. A sample-barcoded 5' primer and a J-beta primer mix were used in a second PCR of roughly 7 to 12 cycles. Every cDNA molecule carried a tag from a template-switch adaptor bearing 12 random nucleotides. A single record per CDR3 protein comes from TCRdb applying MiXCR to the 5' RACE reads. This sample has about 750,000 distinct CDR3 sequences, with approximately 53% found just once. CDR3 size: 14 residues. V shed 3 bases and J shed 6 bases, with 13 bases lying between them. Germline V gives CDR1 SGHVS, CDR2 FNYEAQ. Whole-study findings and limits: Investigators treated diversity estimates from one million T cells as underestimates. Among T cells, TCR beta diversity per million cells dropped roughly linearly as age rose.

Comments on this clonotype: The antigen is undetermined.

The V call is TRBV7-6, the J call TRBJ2-3; D call uncertain. The clonotype originates from an elderly man in good health. Material for sequencing was blood. CDR3 bases: TGTGCCAGCAGCTTTTCCCACGTATCGGATACGCAGTATTTT. Residues: CASSFSHVSDTQYF.